This T cell receptor beta chain was sequenced for a study of CD8 T cells in Susac syndrome (dated by TCRdb to the late 2010s). General notes on the study: The study used repertoire sequencing to test whether antigen drove CD8+ T cell activation and differentiation in Susac syndrome.

The research as a whole found: The number of individuals in the TCR sequencing and HLA analysis was acknowledged as relatively small.

A word on this clonotype: Its antigen has not been determined. Base qualities are missing; no much larger clone stands one base away.

The CDR3 covers 14 residues, taking in both the cysteine and the phenylalanine. Only the CDR3 region is kept as DNA, spanning 42 bases read in frame from base 1. A distance of 12 bases separates the germline ends of V and J, which lose 1 base and 5 bases respectively. According to the germline V gene (reference sequence), CDR1 reads SEHNR and CDR2 reads FQNEAQ. Peripheral blood CD8+ and CD4+ T cells from healthy donors, Susac syndrome patients and multiple sclerosis patients were profiled using high-throughput TCR beta sequencing. Multiple sclerosis controls were treatment-naive patients with stable or active relapsing-remitting disease fulfilling revised McDonald criteria. Bulk CD8+ and CD4+ T cells were purified magnetically by negative isolation, whereas CD8+ TEMRA cells were enriched by FACS. Blood was collected in EDTA tubes and processed within 24 hours, with PBMCs isolated through density gradient centrifugation. PBMCs intended for TCR sequencing were cryopreserved in liquid nitrogen and thawed later in a water bath at 37 degrees C. Purity of sorted or isolated CD4+, CD8+ and CD8+ TEMRA cells was at least 90%.

RNA was extracted using the RNeasy kit, and about 0.5 to 1 microgram was reverse transcribed with random hexamers. The immunoSEQ multiplex PCR assay, covering 54 Vbeta and 13 Jbeta segments, was used to amplify TCR beta CDR3 regions. PCR amplification bias was corrected using a synthetic template baseline for primer optimization and computational correction. In the original analysis: Reads were annotated to V, D and J genes per IMGT and analyzed with immunoSEQ Analyzer, keeping only productive sequences. Clonality was computed as one minus Shannon entropy normalized by log2 of the number of productive unique sequences. Public and private clones were assessed among the 100 most prevalent clones of each patient and control. Clones were defined as Susac-specific if absent from the healthy and MS cohorts, from 900 to 1,200 published viral clones and from other ImmuneACCESS disease sequences. TCRdb reprocessing: public reads trimmed at Q25 with fastp, clones called with MiXCR, in-frame beta chains kept. Rows merge per CDR3 protein into single entries with the most common DNA and genes. The V and J calls were not made by the authors but by TCRdb's processing. This sample is represented by about 200,000 distinct CDR3 sequences; about 96% of them were singletons. Of the sample, 0.093% falls within the top ten clones.

The specimen was CD4+ T cells from PBMCs. The chain employs TRBV7-9 and TRBJ2-7; the D gene is perhaps TRBD1 or TRBD2, as each covers 5 bases. The clonotype was recovered from a human donor with multiple sclerosis. The DNA reads TGTGCCAGCAGCTTAGTAGAGGGGAAGAACGAGCAGTACTTC. It is translated as CASSLVEGKNEQYF.